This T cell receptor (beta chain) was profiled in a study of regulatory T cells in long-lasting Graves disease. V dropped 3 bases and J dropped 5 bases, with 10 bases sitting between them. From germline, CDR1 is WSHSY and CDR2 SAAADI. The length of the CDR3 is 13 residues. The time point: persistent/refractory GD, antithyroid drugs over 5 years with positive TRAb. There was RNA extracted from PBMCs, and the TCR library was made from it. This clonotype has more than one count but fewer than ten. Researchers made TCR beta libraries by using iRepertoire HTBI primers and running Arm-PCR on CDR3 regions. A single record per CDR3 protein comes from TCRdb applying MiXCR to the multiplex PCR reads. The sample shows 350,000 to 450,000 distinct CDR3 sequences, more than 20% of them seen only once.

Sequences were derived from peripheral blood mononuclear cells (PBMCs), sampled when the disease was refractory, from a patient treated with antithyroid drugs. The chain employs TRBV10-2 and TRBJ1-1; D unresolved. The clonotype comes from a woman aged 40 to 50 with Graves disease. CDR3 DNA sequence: TGCGCCAGCAGTGATTCTGGTTGGACTGAAGCTTTCTTT. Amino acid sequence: CASSDSGWTEAFF.